This TCR beta chain was documented in a study of T cell changes during pregnancy in multiple sclerosis. Libraries were prepared by immunoSEQ multiplex PCR; TCRdb keeps only in-frame clonotypes and omits some of them. The repertoire holds fewer than 60,000 clones, 90% seen once, with around 6.8% in the top ten. J gave up 6 bases and V 4 bases, and 8 bases lay outside the gene matches. The CDR3 spans 14 residues. Germline V lookup: CDR1 MNHNS, CDR2 SASEGT. The chain uses TRBV6-1 and TRBJ2-7, with 8 bases aligning to TRBD2. Sequences were derived from peripheral blood, sampled in the third trimester of pregnancy. The TCR was taken from a female donor in good health, enrolled as a control in a pregnancy study. CDR3 coding DNA: TGTGCCAGCAGTGCCCGGGGGGGAGAGACCGAGCAGTACTTC. This sequence encodes CASSARGGETEQYF.